This passage covers 10 T cell receptor beta chains from one sample sequenced in a study of cytomegalovirus exposure and HLA in healthy donors. The protocol was immunoSEQ multiplex PCR, while the TCRdb copy is restricted to in-frame clones and leaves out a portion. The top ten hold approximately 0.91% of the sample, which has tens of thousands of clones, 90% to 97% seen once. Material: PBMCs. These receptors were obtained from a man aged 18-30 years in good health and CMV-seronegative.

The chain uses TRBV28 and TRBJ1-5; TRBD1 agrees at 7 bases. Germline CDR1 and CDR2: MDHEN and SYDVKM. The CDR3 has 15 amino acids. J was trimmed by 6 bases and V by 4 bases; bases with no gene match: 9. The CDR3 DNA reads as TGTGCCAGCAGTTCCGACAGGGTTGCGAGTCAGCCCCAGCATTTT. Translation gives CASSSDRVASQPQHF.

This clone occurred once. The rearrangement links TRBV25-1 to TRBJ2-2, with 7 bases matching TRBD2. The germline V gene encodes CDR1 MGHDK and CDR2 SYGVNS. V was clipped by 7 bases and J by 4 bases; unmatched bases: 12. CDR3 length: 16 residues. The CDR3 is CASTRGPSGFTGELFF. In DNA, the CDR3 is TGTGCCAGCACCCGCGGGCCTAGCGGTTTCACCGGGGAGCTGTTTTTT.

V is TRBV5-1 and J is TRBJ1-1; D may be TRBD1 (6 bases). Trimming removed 0 bases at V and 5 bases at J, with 14 bases between. Germline V gene data show CDR1 as SGHRS and CDR2 as YFSETQ. This CDR3 contains 15 residues. The CDR3: CASSLAVGGQTEAFF. Written as DNA, the CDR3 is TGCGCCAGCAGCTTGGCCGTCGGGGGGCAGACTGAAGCTTTCTTT.

A single count supports this clone. This sequence joins TRBV7-9 and TRBJ2-3; TRBD1 aligns across 7 bases. The trim removed 7 bases at V and 6 bases at J, leaving 10 bases unmatched. Per the germline V gene, CDR1 is SEHNR and CDR2 is FQNEAQ (reference sequence). The CDR3 is 14 amino acids. The CDR3: CASNDRETADTQYF. The CDR3 DNA sequence: TGTGCCAGCAACGACAGGGAAACGGCGGATACGCAGTATTTT.

The gene calls are TRBV5-1 and TRBJ2-1, with TRBD2 matching 11 bases. This CDR3 has 15 amino acids. J was trimmed by 9 bases and V by 5 bases; bases with no gene match: 10. Germline loops: CDR1 SGHRS, CDR2 YFSETQ. The CDR3 DNA follows: TGCGCCAGCAGACCTACTAGCGGGAGTTATGGTGAGCAGTTCTTC. This codes for CASRPTSGSYGEQFF.

A single count supports this clone. J is TRBJ1-2 and V is TRBV6-6, with D perhaps matching TRBD1 (5 bases). Germline V lookup: CDR1 MNHNY, CDR2 SVGAGI (reference sequence). The CDR3 runs 12 residues. The V and J ends lost 5 bases and 8 bases respectively, with 12 bases between them. CDR3: CASSLQGGGYTF. The CDR3 nucleotides read TGTGCCAGCAGTCTCCAGGGTGGAGGCTACACCTTC.

This rearrangement joins TRBV12-5 to TRBJ2-1, with TRBD2 identical over 13 bases. V shed 6 bases, J shed 7 bases, and the junction held 6 bases outside the gene matches. Germline lookup yields CDR1 LGHNT and CDR2 FRNRAP. This CDR3 is built from 15 residues. CDR3 protein: CASGLGLAGDNEQFF. The DNA for the CDR3 is TGTGCTAGTGGACTCGGACTAGCGGGAGATAATGAGCAGTTCTTC.

This clone was observed once. The chain is built from TRBV2 and TRBJ1-5; D is undetermined. The ends were cut back, 8 bases at V and 2 bases at J, with 10 bases in the middle. Per the germline V gene, CDR1 is SNHLY and CDR2 is FYNNEI. This CDR3 region has 13 residues. CDR3 DNA sequence: TGTGCCAGCCGGGGAGGTGGCAATCAGCCCCAGCATTTT. Protein product: CASRGGGNQPQHF.

The chain has TRBV5-1 and TRBJ2-5; 16 bases agree with TRBD2. Germline V gene sequence: CDR1 SGHRS, CDR2 YFSETQ. The CDR3 covers 19 residues. Trimming at V came to 1 base and at J to 5 bases, leaving 11 bases not matched to a gene. CDR3 coding DNA: TGCGCCAGCAGCTTGACACCGGGACTAGCGGGAGGGGGCCCGGAGACCCAGTACTTC. Translating gives CASSLTPGLAGGGPETQYF.

With regard to this clone: Germline and junction disagree at one end, which may indicate a read error. The chain joins TRBV7-7 to TRBJ1-1; D ambiguous. Germline-derived CDR1 and CDR2 are SSHAT and FNYEAQ (reference sequence). This CDR3 has 16 residues. The CDR3 protein is CASSFGLTPGNTEAFF. The CDR3 nucleotides read TGTGCTAGCAGCTTTGGTCTCACTCCAGGGAACACTGAAGCTTTCTTT.